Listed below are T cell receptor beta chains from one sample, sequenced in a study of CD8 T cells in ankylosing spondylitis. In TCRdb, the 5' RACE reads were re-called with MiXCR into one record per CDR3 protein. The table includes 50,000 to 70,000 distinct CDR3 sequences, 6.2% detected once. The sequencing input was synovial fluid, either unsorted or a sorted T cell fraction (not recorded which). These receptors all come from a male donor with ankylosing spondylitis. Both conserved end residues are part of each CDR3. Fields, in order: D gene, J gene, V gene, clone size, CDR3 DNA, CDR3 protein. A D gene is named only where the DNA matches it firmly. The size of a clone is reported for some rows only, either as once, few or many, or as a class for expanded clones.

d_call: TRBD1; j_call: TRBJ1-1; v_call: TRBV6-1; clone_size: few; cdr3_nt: TGTGCCAGCAAACCAGGGGGGAACACTGAAGCTTTCTTT; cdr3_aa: CASKPGGNTEAFF
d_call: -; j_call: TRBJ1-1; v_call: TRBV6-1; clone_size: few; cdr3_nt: TGTGCCAGCAGTGCCCGGGACGGTTCGTCTGAAGCTTTCTTT; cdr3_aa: CASSARDGSSEAFF
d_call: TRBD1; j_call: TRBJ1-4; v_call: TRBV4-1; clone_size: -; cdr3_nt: TGCGCCAGCAGCCAGCCCGGGACAGGGTACGGAAAACTGTTTTTT; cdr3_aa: CASSQPGTGYGKLFF
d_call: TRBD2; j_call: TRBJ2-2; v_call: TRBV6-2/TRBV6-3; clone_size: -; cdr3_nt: TGTGCCAGCAGCACTCCAGACCGGGGACTAGCGGGATGGACCGGGGAGCTGTTTTTT; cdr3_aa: CASSTPDRGLAGWTGELFF
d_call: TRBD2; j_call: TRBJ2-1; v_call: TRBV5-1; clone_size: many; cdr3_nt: TGCGCCAGCAGCTTTAGGACTAGCGGGAGCACGGTCTACAATGAGCAGTTCTTC; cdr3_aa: CASSFRTSGSTVYNEQFF
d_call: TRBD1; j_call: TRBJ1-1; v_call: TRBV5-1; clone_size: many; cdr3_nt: TGCGCCAGCAGCCCAGGGGGGATTGACACTGAAGCTTTCTTT; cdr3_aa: CASSPGGIDTEAFF
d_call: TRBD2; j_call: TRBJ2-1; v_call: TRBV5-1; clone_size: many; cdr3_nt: TGCGCCAGCAGCCTCCGGTCCGGGACTAGCGGGAGGGCCTTTGGCAATGAGCAGTTCTTC; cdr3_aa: CASSLRSGTSGRAFGNEQFF
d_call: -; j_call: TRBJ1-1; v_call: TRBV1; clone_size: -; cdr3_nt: TGCACCAGCAGCCAACTGTTTAGGGTGACTTCCAACCACACTGAAGCTTTCTTT; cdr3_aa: CTSSQLFRVTSNHTEAFF
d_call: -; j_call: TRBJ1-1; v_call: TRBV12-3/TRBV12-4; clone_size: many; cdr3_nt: TGTGCCAGCAGTTTCACCCCGAACACTGAAGCTTTCTTT; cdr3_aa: CASSFTPNTEAFF
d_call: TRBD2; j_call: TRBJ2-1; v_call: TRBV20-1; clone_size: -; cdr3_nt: TGCAGTGCCCAGACTAGCGGGATATACAATGAGCAGTTCTTC; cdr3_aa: CSAQTSGIYNEQFF